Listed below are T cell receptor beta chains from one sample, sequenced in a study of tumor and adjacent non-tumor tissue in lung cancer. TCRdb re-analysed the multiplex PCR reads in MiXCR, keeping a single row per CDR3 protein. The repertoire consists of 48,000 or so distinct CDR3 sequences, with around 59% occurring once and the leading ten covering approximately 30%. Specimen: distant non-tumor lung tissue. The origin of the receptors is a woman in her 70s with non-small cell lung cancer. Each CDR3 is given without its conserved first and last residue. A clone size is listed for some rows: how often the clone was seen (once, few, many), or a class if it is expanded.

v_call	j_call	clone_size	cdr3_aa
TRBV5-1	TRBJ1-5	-	ASSEGHGGGQPQH
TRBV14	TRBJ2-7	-	ANSQEEMTSRPYEQY
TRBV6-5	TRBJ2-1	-	VSSGPTSEQF
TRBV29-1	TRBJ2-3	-	SVEGEYTDTQY
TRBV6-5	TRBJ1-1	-	AGKIVGNTLEAF
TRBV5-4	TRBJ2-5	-	ASSLGQDGAQY
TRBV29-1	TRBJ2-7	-	SVDRQGTSGSYEQN
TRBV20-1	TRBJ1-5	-	SARDDRSGRSNQPQH
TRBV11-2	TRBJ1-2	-	ASGLDSAASGQGNYGYT
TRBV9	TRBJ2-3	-	ASGVAIGRNTDTQY
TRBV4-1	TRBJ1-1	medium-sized	ASSQVLPMNTEAF
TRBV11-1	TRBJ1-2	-	ASSHSRVAYGYT
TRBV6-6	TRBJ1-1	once	ASSSSTDTEAF
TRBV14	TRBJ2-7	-	TGSQDHYEQY
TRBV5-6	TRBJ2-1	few	AISLTRGRLNNEQS
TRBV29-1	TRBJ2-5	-	SVDGTRRSQETQY
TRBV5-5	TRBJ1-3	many	ASSFSISGNTIY
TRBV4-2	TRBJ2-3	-	ASSQEGGGRTDTQY
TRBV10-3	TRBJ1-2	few	AISDLRQPRKGGYT
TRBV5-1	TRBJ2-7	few	ASSSGTGVSNEQY
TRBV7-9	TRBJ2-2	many	ASSLNVALQDTGELF
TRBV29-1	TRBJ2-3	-	SVEGSGGSIDTQY
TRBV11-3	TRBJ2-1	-	ASSLGSGGNEQF
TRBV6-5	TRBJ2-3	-	TSHRESTDTQY
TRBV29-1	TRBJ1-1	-	SARIAADTEAF
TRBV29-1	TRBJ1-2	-	SVLASPLLNYDYS
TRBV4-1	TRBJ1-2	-	ASSQVLAGQNYGYS
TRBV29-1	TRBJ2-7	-	NVRASGTYFYEQY
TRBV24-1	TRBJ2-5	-	ATSDRQGEQETQY
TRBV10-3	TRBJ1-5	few	TISESGTSYSNQPQH
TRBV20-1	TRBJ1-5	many	SARDTGYGNQPQH
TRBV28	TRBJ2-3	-	ASSLPSGLTGTQY
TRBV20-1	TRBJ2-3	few	SDNTGETHTDTQY
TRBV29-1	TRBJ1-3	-	SASGADSGNIIY
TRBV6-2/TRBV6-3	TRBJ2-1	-	ASSYPGRGNDRF
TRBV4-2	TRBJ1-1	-	ASNQDRANTEAF
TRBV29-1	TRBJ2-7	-	SAGQGVPTVEQY
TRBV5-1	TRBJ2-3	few	ASSLEGISSTDTQY
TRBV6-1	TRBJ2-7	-	ASSRGTDVSYDQY
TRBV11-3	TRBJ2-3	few	TSSLAPHPDTQY
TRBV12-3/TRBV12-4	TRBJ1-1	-	ASSFDSMNTEAL
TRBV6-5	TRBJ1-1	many	ASSYGGPLMNTEAF
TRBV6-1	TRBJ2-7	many	ASTEGWTSSHEQY
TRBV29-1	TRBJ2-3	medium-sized	SVELGALTDTQY
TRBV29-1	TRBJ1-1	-	SVEGGGEDTEAF
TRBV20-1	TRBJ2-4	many	SARDESGTAIAKNIQY
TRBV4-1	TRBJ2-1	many	ASSQDPGSSGTTYNEQF
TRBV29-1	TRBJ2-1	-	SVGSYIEQF
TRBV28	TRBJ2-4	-	VSRDSLAKTIQY
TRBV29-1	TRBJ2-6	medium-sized	SVEDSAPRSGANVLT
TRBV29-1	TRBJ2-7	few	SVGEGDYEQY
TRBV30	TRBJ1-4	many	AWKHTWVEKLF
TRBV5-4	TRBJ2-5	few	ASSSAAGAGGQETQY
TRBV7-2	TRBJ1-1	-	ASSLPGNTEAF
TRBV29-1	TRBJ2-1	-	SADIPGMAEQF
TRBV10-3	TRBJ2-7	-	AISESRTSGRNEQC
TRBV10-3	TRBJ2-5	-	AFSAEGLDGETQY
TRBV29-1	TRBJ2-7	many	SVGTYEQY
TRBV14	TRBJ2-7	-	ASMQVNRAPYEQY